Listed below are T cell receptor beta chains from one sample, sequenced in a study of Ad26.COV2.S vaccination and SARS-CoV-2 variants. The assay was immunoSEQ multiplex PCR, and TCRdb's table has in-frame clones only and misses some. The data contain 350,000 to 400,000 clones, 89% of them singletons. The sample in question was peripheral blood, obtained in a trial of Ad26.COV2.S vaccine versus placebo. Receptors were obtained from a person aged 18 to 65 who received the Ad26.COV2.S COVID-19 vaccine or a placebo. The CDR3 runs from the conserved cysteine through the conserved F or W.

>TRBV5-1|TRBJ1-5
CASRPWDSNQPQHF
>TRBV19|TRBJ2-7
CASSTSASGSYYEQYF
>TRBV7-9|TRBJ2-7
CASSLGAGWDEQYF
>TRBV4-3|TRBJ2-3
CASSPARLAGVGSVTDTQYF
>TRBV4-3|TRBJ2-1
CASSQDAERVLYNEQFF
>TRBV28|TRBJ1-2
CASRDSNYGYTF
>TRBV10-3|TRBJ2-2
CAAQTGTQNTGELFF
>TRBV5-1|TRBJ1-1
CASSSPPGAVSTEAFF
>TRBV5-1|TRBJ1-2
CASSPGQGHGYTF
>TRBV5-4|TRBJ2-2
CASSYARSGSFTGELFF
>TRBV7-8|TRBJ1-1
CASSLEVRQDTEAFF
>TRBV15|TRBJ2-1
CATSQGRWASYNEQFF
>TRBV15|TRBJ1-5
CATSRDWDQPQHF
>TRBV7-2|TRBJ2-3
CASSLGGISTDTQYF
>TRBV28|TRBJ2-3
CASMVPGGRGHTDTQYF
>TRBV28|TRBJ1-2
CASSFKNYGYTF
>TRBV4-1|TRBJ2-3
CASSQVLVDTQYF
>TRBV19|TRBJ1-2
CASSIAGQGYYGYTF
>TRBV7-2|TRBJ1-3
CASTPRGTGNTIYF
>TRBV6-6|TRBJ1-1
CASSYSSLVEHTEAFF
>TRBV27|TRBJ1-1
CASQRRVADTEAFF
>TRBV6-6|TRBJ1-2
CASRTPRGDYGYTF
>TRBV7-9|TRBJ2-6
CASSSDRNSGANVLTF
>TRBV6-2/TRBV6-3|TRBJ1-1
CASSYRVRNTEAFF
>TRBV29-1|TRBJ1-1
CSVGDLNTEAFF
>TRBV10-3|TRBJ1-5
CAIAQDPNQPQHF